This T cell receptor beta chain was captured by sequencing in a study of technical replicates of blood from several donors. Using immunoSEQ multiplex PCR, the repertoire was profiled, and TCRdb retains in-frame clones only, with some absent. The sample records some 71,000 clones, around 97% being singletons. The V gene lost 5 bases and the J gene lost 5 bases, with 18 bases spanning the gap. CDR3 length: 15 residues. Germline values: CDR1 LGHNA, CDR2 YSLEER. This TCR was recovered from a human donor in good health. Sequencing input: T cells isolated from PBMCs. The J gene is TRBJ1-1, the V gene TRBV4-3; possibly TRBD1 for D (5 bases). The CDR3 region is CASSTIGDGGTEAFF. The DNA of the CDR3 is TGCGCCAGCAGCACGATAGGGGACGGGGGGACTGAAGCTTTCTTT.